This T cell receptor (beta chain) is from a study of T cell responses to AZD1222 COVID-19 vaccine (dated by TCRdb to the early 2020s). Background on the whole study: AZD1222 recipients whose second dose came at about 4 weeks and those whose second dose came at about 12 weeks were combined into one group, since spike-specific TCR depth and breadth did not differ between the two schedules. A total of approximately 250 trial participants underwent TCR sequencing, of whom about 210 had received two doses of AZD1222 and about 25 had received two doses of the MenACWY control vaccine. Trial participants were enrolled by age into subgroups of 18-55, 56-69 and 70-plus years, and around 140, 26 and 57 TCR-sequenced participants, respectively, were included in these subgroups. What the research found in general, with its limitations: Conclusions about previously exposed vaccinees were limited because only six or seven AZD1222 recipients were SARS-CoV-2 seropositive at baseline. A significant rise in spike-specific TCR breadth and depth was observed after two AZD1222 doses relative to day 0 and relative to MenACWY recipients. CD4 TCRs associated with the vaccine covered the entire spike protein, and the dominant responses were in regions 160-218 and 743-854. Reportedly, close to half of the unique spike-specific TCRs recognized epitopes lying outside the regions that are mutated in the B.1.351 and B.1.1.7 variants. Most participants were white British and females outnumbered males, and the authors suggested that clonal diversity may have been underestimated. The 56-69-year group was small, and its depth increase did not reach significance, likely because of low power. Because no day 14 peak-response samples were available, repertoires were characterized only after the peak T cell response.

The time point label for this specimen denotes: baseline before first vaccination. Vaccinee samples were obtained from the UK trials COV001 and COV002, which included a single-blind randomized controlled phase 2/3 trial of AZD1222 (ChAdOx1 nCoV-19) in healthy adults. Trial participant PBMC samples were collected at day 0 and day 28 after the second dose for TCRbeta chain sequencing. The germline V gene (reference sequence) gives CDR1 as MNHEY and CDR2 as SMNVEV. From the cysteine up to the phenylalanine, the CDR3 has a length of 16 residues. Only CDR3 DNA remains: 48 bases, in frame from the first base. Cut back by 6 bases and 1 base, the V and J ends lie 15 bases apart. The CDR3 regions of human TCRbeta chains were analyzed by immunosequencing. The source study handled its data this way. TCRs in the repertoires were matched against a reference library of SARS-CoV-2-specific TCRs that had been generated with the MIRA antigen-specificity platform. Breadth was defined as the fraction of unique TCRs that were SARS-CoV-2-associated. Depth was defined as the fraction of total T cells that were SARS-CoV-2-associated. Using the MIRA data, each spike-specific TCR was mapped to the spike region that the TCR reacts to and placed in a CD4 or CD8 class. Log10-transformed breadth and depth values were compared by one-way ANOVA with Sidak's multiple comparisons tests. TCRdb took this table from immuneACCESS and kept in-frame rearrangements with V and J called. Such tables lack part of the clones; where checked against another copy, unresolved V genes explain under half of the gap, and the rest is unexplained. From that table come the V and J calls and clone size; the DNA was used to work out D and trimming. Here the sample has approximately 100,000 clones; approximately 91% occur a single time. Of the sample, around a sixth is held by the ten largest clones.

Of note for this clone: The antigen it recognizes is unknown. No base quality values were provided; no much bigger clone lies one nucleotide off.

This clonotype was sampled from an adult in good health. Recombination joined TRBV27 with TRBJ2-2; the D gene assignment is perhaps TRBD1 or TRBD2, with each matching 5 bases. The starting material was peripheral blood, obtained on day 0 of AZD1222 vaccination. The encoded CDR3 is CASRTQTRGNTGELFF. The DNA reads TGTGCCAGCAGGACCCAGACGAGGGGGAACACCGGGGAGCTGTTTTTT.